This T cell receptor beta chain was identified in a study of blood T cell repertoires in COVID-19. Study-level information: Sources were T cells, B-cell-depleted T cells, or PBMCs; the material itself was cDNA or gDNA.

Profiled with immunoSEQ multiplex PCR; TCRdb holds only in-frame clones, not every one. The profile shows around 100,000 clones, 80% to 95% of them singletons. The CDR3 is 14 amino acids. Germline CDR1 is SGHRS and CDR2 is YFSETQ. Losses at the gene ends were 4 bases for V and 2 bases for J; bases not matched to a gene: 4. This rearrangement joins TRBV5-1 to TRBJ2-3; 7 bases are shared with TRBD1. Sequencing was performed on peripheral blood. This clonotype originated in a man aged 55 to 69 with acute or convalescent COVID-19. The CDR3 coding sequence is TGCGCCAGCAGCCGGGGACAGATCACAGATACGCAGTATTTT. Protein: CASSRGQITDTQYF.